This T cell receptor beta chain was recovered during a study of T-cell reconstitution after alpha-beta-depleted transplantation in children. With 4 bases removed from V and 1 base from J, the gap between germline ends came to 5 bases. The CDR3 is made up of 13 amino acids. The germline gives CDR1 KGHDR, CDR2 SFDVKD. This clonotype was seen a handful of times. During its preparation, the TCRbeta library received unique molecular identifiers. In TCRdb, the PCR reads were re-called with MiXCR into one record per CDR3 protein. The sample consists of approximately 490,000 distinct CDR3 sequences, around 12% of them appearing once.

The starting material was PBMCs from the stem cell graft donor, obtained from the stem cell graft. The TCR comes from a human donor who donated a stem cell graft to a child with combined immunodeficiency. The chain links TRBV24-1 to TRBJ2-3; D remains unclear. Here the CDR3 reads CATSEHGTDTQYF. Here the CDR3 DNA reads TGTGCCACCAGTGAACACGGCACAGATACGCAGTATTTT.